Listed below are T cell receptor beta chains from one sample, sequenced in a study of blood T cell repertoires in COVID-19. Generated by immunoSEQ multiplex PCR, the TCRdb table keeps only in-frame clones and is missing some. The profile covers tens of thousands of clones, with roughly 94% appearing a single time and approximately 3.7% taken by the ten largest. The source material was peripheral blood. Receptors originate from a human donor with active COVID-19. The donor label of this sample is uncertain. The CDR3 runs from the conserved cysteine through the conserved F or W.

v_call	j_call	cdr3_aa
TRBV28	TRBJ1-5	CASSLLGGPQNQPQHF
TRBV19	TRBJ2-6	CASSGTGGSGANVLTF
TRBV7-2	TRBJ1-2	CASSPNGGVEGYTF
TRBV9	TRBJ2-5	CASSVGEGTTQYF
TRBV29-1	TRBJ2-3	CSVELRASGGQSTDTQYF
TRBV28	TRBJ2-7	CASSRSGFEYEQYF
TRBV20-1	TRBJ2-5	CSASVSQETQYF
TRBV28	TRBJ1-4	CASSLGQGALEKLFF
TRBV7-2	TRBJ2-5	CASRPGTLQETQYF
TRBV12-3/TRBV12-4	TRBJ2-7	CASSPDTSYEQYF
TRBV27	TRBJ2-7	CASSLSPGGNYEQYF
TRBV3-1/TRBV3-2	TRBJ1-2	CASSQVTGYGYTF
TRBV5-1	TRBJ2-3	CASSTVVAGTDTQYF
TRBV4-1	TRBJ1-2	CASSQEFHSRYGYTF
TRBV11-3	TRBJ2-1	CASSLGGKPFYNEQFF
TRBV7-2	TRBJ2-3	CASRKGTSGEGSIDTQYF
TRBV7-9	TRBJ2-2	CASSLAPGVNTGELFF
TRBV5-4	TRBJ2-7	CASSTEPGLKHEQYF
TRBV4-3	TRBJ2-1	CASSQVLTTSGYNEQFF
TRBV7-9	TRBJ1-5	CASSRQDLGPQHF
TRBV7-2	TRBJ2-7	CASSPSRLASEQYF
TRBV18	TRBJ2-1	CASSPWQASYNEQFF
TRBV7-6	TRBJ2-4	CASSPSLRDRENIQYF
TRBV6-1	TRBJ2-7	CASSEYRGAALHEQYF
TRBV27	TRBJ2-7	CASSPGLAGVYEQYF